The sequence of this T cell receptor (beta chain) was determined in a study of T cell repertoires in cytomegalovirus infection. Study overall: CMV infection and matching HLA type were both indicated by public TCR beta signatures. Notes on the study in general: Clonotypes of TCR beta that were HLA-C-restricted and CMV-specific dominated the ex vivo response. People with CMV and the relevant HLA were identified by cumulative public TCR beta family frequency.

Each CDR3 protein is one row after TCRdb ran MiXCR on the reads. The data contain about 400,000 distinct CDR3 sequences, roughly 20% of them singletons. CDR3 length: 14 amino acids. The ends lost 5 bases at V and 5 bases at J; junction bases unmatched: 6. Germline V gene lookup returns CDR1 SGHTA and CDR2 FQGNSA. This clonotype was detected ten times or more. Its specificity is not known. Sequenced material: PBMCs. The receptor was isolated from a human donor in good health (CMV status not recorded). Some clones in this sample may be carry-over from other donors' samples. The chain recombines TRBV7-2 with TRBJ1-2; 9 bases are a match to TRBD1. This chain's CDR3 is CASSPGTGYYGYTF. CDR3 DNA: TGTGCCAGCAGCCCCGGGACAGGGTATTATGGCTACACCTTC. The variable domain in full, with the rest retrieved from reference TRBV7-2 and TRBJ1-2, is GAGVSQSPSNKVTEKGKDVELRCDPISGHTALYWYRQSLGQGLEFLIYFQGNSAPDKSGLPSDRFSAERTGGSVSTLTIQRTQQEDSAVYLCASSPGTGYYGYTFGSGTRLTVV.